The present T cell receptor beta chain was sequenced within a study of blood T cell repertoires in COVID-19. Original methodology: Reference gene primers were amplified, and this amplification served to estimate nucleated cell counts. Data came from immunoSEQ multiplex PCR; TCRdb stores just in-frame clones and leaves some out. The D gene and trimming were derived from the DNA, and the V and J assignments and clone size from that table. The data hold 110,000 to 150,000 clones, with around 81% observed a single time. The CDR3 runs 14 residues. V was shortened by 6 bases and J by 4 bases, with 14 bases between the two germline ends. Germline V gene lookup returns CDR1 MNHNY and CDR2 SVGAGI (reference sequence).

The TCR originated in a human donor in a cohort sampled during active COVID-19. Sequencing input: peripheral blood. The chain recombines TRBV6-6 with TRBJ2-3; the D gene is possibly TRBD1 (6 bases). CDR3 loop: CASRTTGFPDTQYF. The CDR3 DNA follows: TGTGCCAGCAGAACTACAGGGTTCCCAGATACGCAGTATTTT.